This TCR beta chain was retrieved from a study of shared clonotypes between healthy human individuals (dated by TCRdb to the early 2020s). About the study as a whole: The cohort included three men and a couple of women between 18 and 49 years of age. For each donor, three plates each were used for CD4 naive and CD4 memory, two plates were used for CD8 naive, and one plate was used for CD8 memory. To estimate repertoire size and how much clonotypes are shared between individuals, the study performed deep sequencing of blood TCR repertoires from a few healthy adults. To increase sequencing depth and limit assay-specific biases, TCR repertoire library preparation and sequencing were carried out by different laboratories using diverse techniques. Leukapheresis yielded between about 0.85 and 10 billion PBMCs per donor. Points the paper makes about the study in general: Pairwise subsampling indicated that sequencing depth was expected to affect the degree of clonotype sharing among donors. Incomplete sequencing was indicated by rarefaction of sorted-subset datasets, despite the large sequencing depth. Higher generation probabilities were observed for clonotypes shared by all four sorted-subset donors than for non-shared clonotypes. Sampling was limited to blood, and TCR repertoires in tissue likely differ from TCR repertoires in blood. The small number of donors limited the genetic and exposure-history diversity represented. Naive subsets generally had larger estimated clonotype richness than memory subsets. Across a handful of donors, approximately 4.9% of naive CD4, roughly 3.4% of naive CD8, under 2.5% of memory CD4, and 0.4% of memory CD8 clonotypes were shared.

Worth noting for this clone: No cognate antigen has been identified for it. No base quality values were provided; no much bigger clone lies one nucleotide off.

CDR1 KGHSH and CDR2 LQKENI were looked up in the germline V gene. The CDR3 runs 15 residues from the cysteine to the phenylalanine. CDR3 DNA only is kept here, 45 bases in frame from base 1. V is cut back by 4 bases and J by 8 bases, with 7 bases in the junction unmatched. CD8 naive samples consisted of CD45RO-negative cells that were positively selected for CCR7, yielding a CD45RA+CCR7+ population without TemRA cells. The donors were healthy, HIV-negative adults with no recently reported acute infections or vaccinations. Every donor was a Caucasian adult living in Nashville, Tennessee, USA. Blood was obtained by leukapheresis, after which PBMCs were separated by Ficoll-Histopaque density gradient centrifugation and cryopreserved in liquid nitrogen vapor phase. Purity and quantity of every magnetically sorted T cell population were checked by analytical flow cytometry. Genomic DNA was isolated from each sorted fraction and quantified by UV absorbance on a Nanodrop 2000c.

Using the deep immunoSEQ assay, multiplex PCR amplified TCR CDR3 regions from genomic DNA. Extracted genomic DNA from each cell subset was spread evenly across all wells of several immunoSEQ 96-well plates, with each plate serving as a replicate. For sorted subsets, approximately 200 ng of genomic DNA, equivalent to 25,000 to 35,000 T cell genomes, went into each replicate PCR. The purified libraries were quantified using a Qubit 3.0 fluorometer, sized with a Bioanalyzer 2100, and then quantified again using the KAPA Library Quantification kit. A separate single-read 150-cycle Illumina NextSeq 550 flow cell was used to sequence each immunoSEQ 96-well plate. In the source study's methods: Because only junctional sequences without quality scores were contained in the immunoSEQ output, filtering matching that applied to full-length reads could not be performed. Sequences were annotated with PyIR, a Python wrapper for IgBLAST v1.9, and V/J genes and CDR3 were assigned using IMGT germline references. Any read was removed if the V/J assignment was weak (E-value above 1e-6), the CDR3 was missing, or the read contained stop codons, out-of-frame junctions, or ambiguous translated residues. A V3J clonotype was defined by an identical inferred V gene, J gene, and CDR3 amino acid sequence. The percentage overlap between two repertoires was calculated by dividing the number of shared unique clonotypes by the size of the smaller repertoire. Three approaches were used to assess repertoire richness: RTK rarefaction, the Chao1 estimator, and Recon v2.1 estimates of unobserved clonotypes. Generation probabilities were computed with OLGA for all TCRbeta clonotypes obtained by the gDNA method from four donors. Drawn from immuneACCESS, this table holds only the in-frame rearrangements with V and J called that TCRdb kept. Clones are partly lost; checked studies trace under half to an unresolved V gene and leave the rest unexplained. V and J calls and clone size are those listed in that table; D and trimming were worked out from the DNA. Recorded for this sample are around 2,000,000 clones; roughly 91% of them occurred a single time. The ten largest make up under 2% of the sample.

Sequencing was carried out using naive CD8+ T cells from PBMCs. Reading the label with the study, this specimen's cell subset or site is: CD45RA+CCR7+. The clonotype comes from a man aged 18-30 years in good health. Some clones in this sample may be carry-over from other donors' samples. The chain joins TRBV18 to TRBJ2-1; 11 bases in the junction line up with TRBD2. The DNA is TGTGCCAGCTCACGAACTAGCGGGAGTTCCGATGAGCAGTTCTTC. The encoded protein is CASSRTSGSSDEQFF.